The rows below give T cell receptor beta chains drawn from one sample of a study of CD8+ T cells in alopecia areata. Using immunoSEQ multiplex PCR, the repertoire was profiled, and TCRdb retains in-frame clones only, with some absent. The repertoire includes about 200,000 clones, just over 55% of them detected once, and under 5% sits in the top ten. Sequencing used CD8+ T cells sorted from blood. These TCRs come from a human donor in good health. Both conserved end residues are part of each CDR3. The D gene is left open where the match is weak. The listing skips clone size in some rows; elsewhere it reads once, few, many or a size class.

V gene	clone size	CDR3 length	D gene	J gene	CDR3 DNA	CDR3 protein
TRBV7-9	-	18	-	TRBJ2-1	TGTGCCAGCAGCCACAATTCCCGACAGCCAGGGGAATACAATGAGCAGTTCTTC	CASSHNSRQPGEYNEQFF
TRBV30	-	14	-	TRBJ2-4	TGTGCCTGGAGTGGGGAGTCTGGGATAAACATTCAGTACTTC	CAWSGESGINIQYF
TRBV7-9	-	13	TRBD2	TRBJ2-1	TGTGCCAGCCGAACCGGGACTAGGGATGAGCAGTTCTTC	CASRTGTRDEQFF
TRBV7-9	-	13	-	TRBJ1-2	TGTGCCAGCAGCTTACCAGCTGGGAGTGACTACACCTTC	CASSLPAGSDYTF
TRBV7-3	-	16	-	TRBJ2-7	TGTGCCAGCAGCTTAGGGACCGCAGGGGCTCCCTACGAGCAGTACTTC	CASSLGTAGAPYEQYF
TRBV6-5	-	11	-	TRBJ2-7	TGTGCCGTGGGGGCCTCCTACGAGCAGTACTTC	CAVGASYEQYF
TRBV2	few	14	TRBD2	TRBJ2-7	TGTGCCAGCAGCCTGGGGGGGAGCTCCTACGAGCAGTACTTC	CASSLGGSSYEQYF
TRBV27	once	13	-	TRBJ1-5	TGTGCCAGCACGGCAAATAGCAATCAGCCCCAGCATTTT	CASTANSNQPQHF
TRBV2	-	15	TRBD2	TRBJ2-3	TGTGCCAGCCGAGGGGTAGCGGGGAGCACAGATACGCAGTATTTT	CASRGVAGSTDTQYF
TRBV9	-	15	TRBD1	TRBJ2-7	TGTGCCAGCAGCGGACGGGACAGCAACTCCTACGAGCAGTACTTC	CASSGRDSNSYEQYF
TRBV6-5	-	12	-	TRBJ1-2	TGTGCCAGCAGTTACTCGATAGGTGGCTACACCTTC	CASSYSIGGYTF
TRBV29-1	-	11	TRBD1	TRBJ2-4	TGCAGCGTTCGGACAGGGGGGATTCAGTACTTC	CSVRTGGIQYF
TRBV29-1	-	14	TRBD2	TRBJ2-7	TGCAGCGCGCTCCTAGCGGGGGGCTATTACGAGCAGTACTTC	CSALLAGGYYEQYF
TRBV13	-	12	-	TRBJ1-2	TGTGCCAGCATTAAGGGAGGATATGGCTACACCTTC	CASIKGGYGYTF
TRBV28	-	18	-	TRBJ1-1	TGTGCCAGCAGTTTATATCTTTCTGGGGGCTCTGCGAACACTGAAGCTTTCTTT	CASSLYLSGGSANTEAFF
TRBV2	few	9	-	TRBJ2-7	TGTGCCCGTTTCTACGAGCAGTACTTC	CARFYEQYF
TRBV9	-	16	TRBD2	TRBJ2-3	TGTGCCAGCAGCGGTCGACTAGCGGGGATAACAGATACGCAGTATTTT	CASSGRLAGITDTQYF
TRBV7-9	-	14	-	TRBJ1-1	TGTGCCAGCAGCACCCTGAGACAGGACACTGAAGCTTTCTTT	CASSTLRQDTEAFF
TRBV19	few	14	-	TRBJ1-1	TGTGCCAGTAGTATAGGGGCCATGGGGACTGAAGCTTTCTTT	CASSIGAMGTEAFF
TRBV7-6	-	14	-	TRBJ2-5	TGTGCCAGCAGCCCGGCAGGGTACCAAGAGACCCAGTACTTC	CASSPAGYQETQYF
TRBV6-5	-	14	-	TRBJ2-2	TGTGCCAGCACGCTAGCCCCGAACACCGGGGAGCTGTTTTTT	CASTLAPNTGELFF
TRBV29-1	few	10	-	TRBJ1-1	TGCAGCGTTGTATTCACTGAAGCTTTCTTT	CSVVFTEAFF
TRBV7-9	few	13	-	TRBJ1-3	TGTGCCAGCAGCGGGATCTCTGGAAACACCATATATTTT	CASSGISGNTIYF
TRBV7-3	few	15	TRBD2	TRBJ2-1	TGTGCCAGCAGCTCCTCCGGGACTAACTACAATGAGCAGTTCTTC	CASSSSGTNYNEQFF
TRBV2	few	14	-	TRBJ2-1	TGTGCCAGCATGGATTACGCCGGGGACAATGAGCAGTTCTTC	CASMDYAGDNEQFF
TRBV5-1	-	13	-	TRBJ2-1	TGCGCCAGCAGCTCGCTCGACAGCAATGAGCAGTTCTTC	CASSSLDSNEQFF
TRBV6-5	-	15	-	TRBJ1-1	TGTGCCAGCAGTTACTCGACGGGGGGGAGGACTGAAGCTTTCTTT	CASSYSTGGRTEAFF
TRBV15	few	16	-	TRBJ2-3	TGTGCCACCAGTAGCAAACGGGAATCTAGCACAGATACGCAGTATTTT	CATSSKRESSTDTQYF
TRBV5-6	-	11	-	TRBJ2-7	TGTGCCAGCAGCTTTAGCTACGAGCAGTACTTC	CASSFSYEQYF
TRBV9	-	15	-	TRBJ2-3	TGTGCCAGCAGCGTAGCAGGTTCTAGCACAGATACGCAGTATTTT	CASSVAGSSTDTQYF
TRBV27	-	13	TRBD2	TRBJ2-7	TGTGCCAGCAGTCTGGGACTATCCTACGAGCAGTACTTC	CASSLGLSYEQYF
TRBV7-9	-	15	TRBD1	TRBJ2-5	TGTGCCAGCAGCCCAGGGGGCGGGGCGGAAGAGACCCAGTACTTC	CASSPGGGAEETQYF
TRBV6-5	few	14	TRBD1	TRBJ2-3	TGTGCCAGCAGTCCTGACAGGGGCACAGATACGCAGTATTTT	CASSPDRGTDTQYF
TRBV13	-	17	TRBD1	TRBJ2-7	TGTGCCAGCAGTGAAGCGCTTACTGGGACAGGGGATGACGAGCAGTACTTC	CASSEALTGTGDDEQYF
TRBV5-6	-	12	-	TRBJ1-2	TGTGCCAGCAGCGGGACGGACTATGGCTACACCTTC	CASSGTDYGYTF
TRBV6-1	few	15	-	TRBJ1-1	TGTGCCAGCAGTGCCGCCGGAGACTGGAACACTGAAGCTTTCTTT	CASSAAGDWNTEAFF
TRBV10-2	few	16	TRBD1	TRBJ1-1	TGCGCCAGCAGTGAGAGGGACAGGGGAGTGAACACTGAAGCTTTCTTT	CASSERDRGVNTEAFF
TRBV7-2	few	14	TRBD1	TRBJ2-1	TGTGCCAGCAGCTGGACAGGGGGAGACAATGAGCAGTTCTTC	CASSWTGGDNEQFF
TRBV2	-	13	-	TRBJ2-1	TGTGCCAGCAGTGAACTGGGGCGGGACGAGCAGTTCTTC	CASSELGRDEQFF
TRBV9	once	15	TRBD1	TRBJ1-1	TGTGCCAGCAGCGGACCAGGGGGCCCAAACACTGAAGCTTTCTTT	CASSGPGGPNTEAFF